These T cell receptor beta chains were read from a single sample in a study of T-cell reconstitution after alpha-beta-depleted transplantation in children. MiXCR, applied by TCRdb to the PCR reads, yields one record per CDR3 protein. The data hold some 590,000 distinct CDR3 sequences, with about 11% observed a single time. Sequences were derived from PBMCs from the stem cell graft donor, sampled from the stem cell graft. These receptors all stem from a human donor who donated a stem cell graft to a child with acute myeloid leukemia. Both conserved end residues are part of each CDR3. A D gene is named only where the DNA matches it firmly. Size is stated for part of the rows, as once, few or many counts, or as a class when the clone is expanded.

D gene,CDR3 length,clone size,J gene,V gene,CDR3 DNA,CDR3 protein
TRBD1,15,many,TRBJ2-3,TRBV20-1,TGCAGTGCTAGGGGACAGGGCGCTAGCACAGATACGCAGTATTTT,CSARGQGASTDTQYF
-,13,few,TRBJ1-5,TRBV30,TGTGCCTGGGGGGAGGGGGGCAATCAGCCCCAGCATTTT,CAWGEGGNQPQHF
-,17,-,TRBJ2-5,TRBV5-1,TGCGCCAGCAGCCTGGGCCTCACAACTGTAGCACAAGAGACCCAGTACTTC,CASSLGLTTVAQETQYF
TRBD1,15,many,TRBJ2-7,TRBV7-2,TGTGCCAGCAGCAGAGGACAGGGCAGCTCCTACGAGCAGTACTTC,CASSRGQGSSYEQYF
TRBD2,12,many,TRBJ2-7,TRBV10-3,TGTGCCATCAGCGAGCGGGGGGACGAGCAGTACTTC,CAISERGDEQYF
-,16,-,TRBJ1-5,TRBV12-3/TRBV12-4,TGTGCCAGCAGCCCGGCGTGGCAGGGTGTAAATCAGCCCCAGCATTTT,CASSPAWQGVNQPQHF
-,13,few,TRBJ1-4,TRBV29-1,TGCAGCGTTGATTGGGGGGCTAATGAAAAACTGTTTTTT,CSVDWGANEKLFF
-,15,few,TRBJ1-6,TRBV28,TGTGCCAGCAGCGAAGGACAGTACTATAATTCACCCCTCCACTTT,CASSEGQYYNSPLHF
TRBD2,12,-,TRBJ2-7,TRBV12-3/TRBV12-4,TGTGCCAGCCGCGGGAGGGAGTACGAGCAGTACTTC,CASRGREYEQYF
-,15,few,TRBJ2-1,TRBV5-1,TGCGCCAGCAGCTCCCTCGATGGGCAGTACAATGAGCAGTTCTTC,CASSSLDGQYNEQFF
TRBD2,14,-,TRBJ2-2,TRBV11-1,TGTGCCAGCAGGGGACTAGCGGTCACCGGGGAGCTGTTTTTT,CASRGLAVTGELFF
TRBD2,16,few,TRBJ2-7,TRBV25-1,TGTGCCAGCAGTGCCGCGGGGGAGGGTTTTAATGACGAGCAGTACTTC,CASSAAGEGFNDEQYF
TRBD1,18,few,TRBJ1-5,TRBV28,TGTGCCAGCAGACTGTCAGGGGGGGGCCCACTTAGCAATCAGCCCCAGCATTTT,CASRLSGGGPLSNQPQHF
-,14,few,TRBJ1-1,TRBV6-1,TGTGCCAGCAGTAGGCTGGGTTCCCGGCCTGAAGCTTTCTTT,CASSRLGSRPEAFF
TRBD2,14,few,TRBJ2-2,TRBV11-2,TGTGCCAGCAGCTTTACTAGCGGGAGGGGGGAGCTGTTTTTT,CASSFTSGRGELFF
-,11,few,TRBJ2-7,TRBV29-1,TGCAGCGTTGGAGAAGGCGGGCCGAGGGACTTC,CSVGEGGPRDF
-,16,-,TRBJ2-1,TRBV11-2,TGTGCCAGCAGGTCCTCTTTGAGGACAGTCTACAATGAGCAGTTCTTC,CASRSSLRTVYNEQFF
-,17,few,TRBJ1-5,TRBV28,TGTGCCAGCAGTTCAGAAGCCCTGGCAGGGAACGGTCAGCCCCAGCATTTT,CASSSEALAGNGQPQHF
-,12,few,TRBJ1-1,TRBV12-3/TRBV12-4,TGTGCCAGCACCTCCTCCGGCCTACAAGCTTTCTTT,CASTSSGLQAFF
-,16,-,TRBJ1-4,TRBV6-2/TRBV6-3,TGTGCCAGCAGTTTCCTCGACAGGCCCATTAATGAAAAACTGTTTTTT,CASSFLDRPINEKLFF
TRBD2,17,few,TRBJ2-3,TRBV29-1,TGCAGCGTAAGGGGGACTAGCGGGAGGAAGAGCACAGATACGCAGTATTTT,CSVRGTSGRKSTDTQYF
-,16,-,TRBJ2-1,TRBV3-1,TGTGCCAGCAGCCCGTATACTAGGGTGGACTACAATGAGCAGTTCTTC,CASSPYTRVDYNEQFF
-,15,few,TRBJ1-5,TRBV6-2/TRBV6-3,TGTGCCAGCAGTTACATCCGGGGGGGCAATCAGCCCCAGCATTTT,CASSYIRGGNQPQHF
-,15,many,TRBJ1-1,TRBV29-1,TGCAGCGTCCCGTGCCCTACAGTTAAGAACACTGAAGCTTTCTTT,CSVPCPTVKNTEAFF
-,12,many,TRBJ1-4,TRBV15,TGTGCCACCAGCAGAGCAGGGGAAAAACTGTTTTTT,CATSRAGEKLFF
-,13,few,TRBJ1-1,TRBV29-1,TGTACTGGGTCGAGCCTGGGAAACACTGAAGCTTTCTTT,CTGSSLGNTEAFF
-,12,-,TRBJ2-5,TRBV30,TGTGCCTGGAGTGGAGCGGGAGAGACCCAGTACTTC,CAWSGAGETQYF
TRBD2,16,many,TRBJ2-1,TRBV3-1,TGTGCCAGCAGCCCCCCCCTAGCGGGGCGGGGGAATGAGCAGTTCTTC,CASSPPLAGRGNEQFF
-,16,many,TRBJ2-1,TRBV12-3/TRBV12-4,TGTGCCAGCAGCCCCGGGGCGGAAAACTCCTACAATGAGCAGTTCTTC,CASSPGAENSYNEQFF
-,13,few,TRBJ2-2,TRBV30,TGTGCCTGGAGTTCCACGAACACCGGGGAGCTGTTTTTT,CAWSSTNTGELFF
-,16,few,TRBJ2-7,TRBV6-5,TGTGCCAGCAGTTACTCGGCGGACATTGAAGTCGACGAGCAGTACTTC,CASSYSADIEVDEQYF
TRBD2,15,-,TRBJ2-1,TRBV20-1,TGCAGTGCGCCTACTAGCGGGGGCTCCTACAATGAGCAGTTCTTC,CSAPTSGGSYNEQFF
-,17,many,TRBJ2-5,TRBV2,TGTGCCAGCATCTCTAGAGAGGTAGCGGCGCTAGGGGAGACCCAGTACTTC,CASISREVAALGETQYF
TRBD2,16,-,TRBJ2-7,TRBV5-1,TGCGCCAGCAGCCCGCTCTCTAGCGGCACCTCCTACGAGCAGTACTTC,CASSPLSSGTSYEQYF
-,13,many,TRBJ2-5,TRBV7-9,TGTGCCAGCAGCTTCCTCCCGGGAGAGACCCAGTACTTC,CASSFLPGETQYF
-,16,-,TRBJ2-3,TRBV4-2,TGTGCCAGCAGCCAAGATCCAGGGAATGTGGCAGATACGCAGTATTTT,CASSQDPGNVADTQYF
-,13,-,TRBJ2-7,TRBV4-3,TGCGCCAGCAGCCAAGAGGAGCTAGAGGAGCAGTACTTC,CASSQEELEEQYF
-,14,-,TRBJ2-3,TRBV5-1,TGCGCCAGCAGCTTGGAATGGGACACAGATACGCAGTATTTT,CASSLEWDTDTQYF
-,17,-,TRBJ1-4,TRBV29-1,TGCAGCGTTGAAGACTCCACTCATGGGGCAACTAATGAAAAACTGTTTTTT,CSVEDSTHGATNEKLFF
TRBD1,12,many,TRBJ1-5,TRBV20-1,TGCAGTGCTGGACAGGGGGATCAGCCCCAGCATTTT,CSAGQGDQPQHF
-,15,few,TRBJ2-7,TRBV20-1,TGCAGTGTTGTCCAACCGGGACTTCTATATTACGAGCAGTACTTC,CSVVQPGLLYYEQYF
-,15,-,TRBJ2-5,TRBV7-8,TGTGCCAGCAGCTTAGGACCCTATGGCGAAGAGACCCAGTACTTC,CASSLGPYGEETQYF
-,15,few,TRBJ1-1,TRBV15,TGTGCCACCAGCAGAGACAGGGCCGGGAACACTGAAGCTTTCTTT,CATSRDRAGNTEAFF
-,13,-,TRBJ2-2,TRBV12-3/TRBV12-4,TGTGCCAGCAGTTTAGGGGATAGGAGGGAGCTGTTTTTT,CASSLGDRRELFF
-,12,-,TRBJ2-7,TRBV30,TGTGCCTGGAGTGTACACAGGAACGAGCAGTACTTC,CAWSVHRNEQYF
-,14,-,TRBJ1-6,TRBV7-3,TGTGCCAGCAGCTTAAACGGGAGAGACTCACCCCTCCACTTT,CASSLNGRDSPLHF
TRBD1,16,-,TRBJ1-6,TRBV6-5,TGTGCCAGCAGTTACCTAGGACAGGGGAGGCACTCACCCCTCCACTTT,CASSYLGQGRHSPLHF
-,13,few,TRBJ2-7,TRBV5-1,TGCGCCAGCAGCCTGCATAGTCCGGGCGAGCAGTACTTC,CASSLHSPGEQYF
-,12,-,TRBJ2-1,TRBV19,TGTGCCAGTCAGGACGGATACAATGAGCAGTTCTTC,CASQDGYNEQFF
TRBD2,15,few,TRBJ2-5,TRBV3-1,TGTGCCAGCAGCCAAGCTAGCGGGAGCCAGGAGACCCAGTACTTC,CASSQASGSQETQYF
-,20,few,TRBJ1-6,TRBV20-1,TGCAGTGCTAGGGGATTGGAGGGGTACGGGGCCTCCTCCTATAATTCACCCCTCCACTTT,CSARGLEGYGASSYNSPLHF
TRBD1,14,few,TRBJ1-6,TRBV20-1,TGCAGTGCTAGAAACGACAGGGTGGGCTCACCCCTCCACTTT,CSARNDRVGSPLHF
-,13,-,TRBJ1-2,TRBV29-1,TGCAGCGTTCCGAGACCTCTCTCCTATGGCTACACCTTC,CSVPRPLSYGYTF